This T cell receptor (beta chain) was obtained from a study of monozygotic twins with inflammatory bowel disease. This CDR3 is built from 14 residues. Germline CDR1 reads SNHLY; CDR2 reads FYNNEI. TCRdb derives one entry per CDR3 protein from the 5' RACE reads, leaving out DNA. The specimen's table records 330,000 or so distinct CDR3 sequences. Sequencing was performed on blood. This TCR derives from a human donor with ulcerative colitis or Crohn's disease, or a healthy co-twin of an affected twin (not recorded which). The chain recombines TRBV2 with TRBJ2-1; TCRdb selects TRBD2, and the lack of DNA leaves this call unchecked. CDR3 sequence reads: CASRAGGNYNEQFF.